This T cell receptor (beta chain) derives from a study of control samples from healthy donors and cancer patients. TCRdb's copy holds only in-frame clones and misses some; the assay was immunoSEQ multiplex PCR. Here the sample spans 120,000 to 150,000 clones, 89% being singletons. CDR1 and CDR2 from the germline V gene are SNHLY and FYNNEI. Deletions cut 9 bases from V and 6 bases from J, with 17 bases between. The CDR3 is 14 amino acids. This TCR derives from a young man in good health. V and J are TRBV2 and TRBJ2-2; perhaps TRBD2 as D (6 bases). The sample comprised blood. In DNA, the CDR3 is TGTGCCAGTACCCGGGACTTAGCCCCCGGGGAGCTGTTTTTT. It translates to CASTRDLAPGELFF.